Presented here are 24 T cell receptor delta chains from one specimen sequenced in a study of Vδ1+ human thymocytes. Broader study findings: Thymic TRG and TRD repertoires appeared highly polyclonal, with Gaussian CDR3 length distributions.

Extracted RNA was reverse transcribed into cDNA. The CDR3 regions were amplified by multiplex PCR from V-gene primers to a constant-region primer. TCRdb re-called clones from the multiplex PCR reads using CATT. The sample lists about 73,000 delta-chain clones, 30% to 45% occurring once. No antigen is known for these receptors. The sequenced sample was Vdelta1+ gamma-delta thymocytes from the thymus. As to subset: FACS-sorted CD3+ TCRalphabeta- TCRVdelta1+ TCRVdelta2- thymocytes. The receptor source for this set is a boy in the first two years of life who had congenital heart surgery.

This clone was detected a few times. This chain connects TRDV1 to TRDJ1, with a tentative D call TRDD3 (6 bases). V was shortened by 1 base and J by 0 bases, with 18 bases between the two germline ends. The CDR3 runs 18 residues. Germline values: CDR1 TSWWSYY, CDR2 QGS. The CDR3, as DNA: TGTGCTCTTGGGGAACCGGCCCGGGGGAGAACTCACACCGATAAACTCATCTTT. Translation gives CALGEPARGRTHTDKLIF.

The rearrangement links TRDV1 to TRDJ1; 10 bases are shared with TRDD3. The V and J ends lost 3 bases and 4 bases, in that order; junction bases with no gene match: 11. The CDR3 contains 17 residues. Germline V gene lookup returns CDR1 TSWWSYY and CDR2 QGS. The CDR3 DNA sequence: TGTGCTCTTGGGGATAATCCTATGGGGGATACTTGCGATAAACTCATCTTT. It specifies CALGDNPMGDTCDKLIF.

The sample holds a few counts of this clone. The chain joins TRDV1 to TRDJ1; D may be TRDD2 (9 bases). The germline V gene has CDR1 TSWWSYY and CDR2 QGS. V gave up 4 bases and J gave up 0 bases, with 36 bases separating them. The CDR3 has 23 amino acids. As DNA, the CDR3 is TGTGCTCTTGGGGGCCTACCCCCTTCCTACGGGCACCACTGGGGGCTATACACCGATAAACTCATCTTT. Translation: CALGGLPPSYGHHWGLYTDKLIF.

The chain couples TRDV1 to TRDJ1; 10 bases map to TRDD3. Trimming removed 1 base from V and 4 bases from J; junction bases left unmatched: 18. Germline V lookup: CDR1 TSWWSYY, CDR2 QGS. The CDR3 loop spans 20 amino acids. The CDR3 sequence: CALGERSILGGIRTIDKLIF. The CDR3 nucleotides are TGTGCTCTTGGGGAACGATCCATTCTCGGGGGGATACGAACGATCGATAAACTCATCTTT.

Notes on this clone: This CDR3 is also generated by other DNA sequences in the sample. This chain connects TRDV1 to TRDJ1; the D gene is possibly TRDD3 (5 bases). CDR1 and CDR2 from the germline V gene are TSWWSYY and QGS. V was clipped by 1 base and J by 7 bases, with 10 bases between them. CDR3 length equals 13 residues. CDR3 amino acids: CALGEQTGTKLIF. CDR3 DNA sequence: TGTGCTCTTGGGGAACAGACTGGCACTAAACTCATCTTT.

This clone has a handful of counts. This chain uses TRDV1 with TRDJ1, with 7 bases that match TRDD3. This CDR3 region has 17 residues. In germline, CDR1 is TSWWSYY, CDR2 QGS. V shed 4 bases and J 1 base; nucleotides not matched to a gene: 12. CDR3 sequence reads: CALGGLMGGDGTDKLIF. For the CDR3, the DNA is TGTGCTCTTGGGGGTCTCATGGGGGGGGATGGCACCGATAAACTCATCTTT.

The chain employs TRDV2 and TRDJ1; the D gene is possibly TRDD3 (6 bases). The V gene lost 8 bases and the J gene lost 1 base, with 28 bases spanning the gap. The CDR3 is made up of 18 amino acids. Germline V CDR1 and CDR2: GEAIGNYY, EKD. CDR3 in DNA: TGTGCCTCCGTCCTGGGGCTCCTGCCCCCCTCGTTCACCGATAAACTCATCTTT. Translated, it gives CASVLGLLPPSFTDKLIF.

This chain connects TRDV1 to TRDJ1, with D possibly being TRDD2 or TRDD3 (6 bases each). V dropped 2 bases and J dropped 4 bases, with 35 bases sitting between them. This CDR3 spans 22 amino acids. Germline V gives CDR1 TSWWSYY, CDR2 QGS. The CDR3 here is CALGEIGSSSLRGPGVYDKLIF. CDR3 in DNA: TGTGCTCTTGGGGAAATCGGTTCTTCCTCCTTACGTGGACCTGGGGTATACGATAAACTCATCTTT.

V gene TRDV1 combines with J gene TRDJ1, with 11 bases fitting TRDD3. V trimming: 2 bases; J trimming: 0 bases; junction bases outside the gene matches: 8. Germline CDR1 and CDR2: TSWWSYY and QGS. The CDR3 runs to 18 residues. This CDR3 reads CALGEEWGIRCDTDKLIF. CDR3 in DNA: TGTGCTCTTGGGGAAGAGTGGGGGATACGGTGCGACACCGATAAACTCATCTTT.

The chain links TRAV29/DV5 to TRDJ1, with 9 bases fitting TRDD3. Germline CDR1 is NSMFDY and CDR2 is ISSIKDK. The CDR3 spans 18 residues. Germline trimming cut 0 bases from V and 10 bases from J; bases unmatched to any gene: 22. DNA of the CDR3: TGTGCAGCAAGCGCGGGATCGGGAACTGGGGGGATACAGTTAATACTCATCTTT. Protein product: CAASAGSGTGGIQLILIF.

This clone occurred a few times. The same CDR3 is also encoded by other DNA sequences in this sample. The gene calls are TRDV2 and TRDJ1, with TRDD3 identical over 9 bases. The V and J ends lost 0 bases and 3 bases, in that order; junction bases with no gene match: 16. The CDR3 covers 19 residues. The germline CDR1 and CDR2 sequences are GEAIGNYY and EKD. CDR3 sequence: CACDTVTGDTSTVSDKLIF. CDR3 in DNA: TGTGCCTGTGACACCGTTACGGGGGATACTTCCACCGTTTCCGATAAACTCATCTTT.

V usage is TRDV1 and J usage is TRDJ1, with 9 bases fitting TRDD3. This CDR3 spans 20 amino acids. Germline loops: CDR1 TSWWSYY, CDR2 QGS. The V segment lost 4 bases and the J segment 0 bases; nucleotides outside the gene matches: 18. The CDR3 DNA reads TGTGCTCTTGGGGCCGCGCTTCCTGCCCAACTGGGGGAGTACACCGATAAACTCATCTTT. Amino acids: CALGAALPAQLGEYTDKLIF.

This clone was counted only a few times. The genes are TRDV1 and TRDJ1, with 10 positions matching TRDD3. Germline-derived CDR1 and CDR2 are TSWWSYY and QGS. The V segment lost 0 bases and the J segment 0 bases; nucleotides outside the gene matches: 16. The CDR3 totals 21 residues. CDR3: CALGELRKDWGIIGNTDKLIF. The CDR3, as DNA: TGTGCTCTTGGGGAACTACGAAAAGACTGGGGGATTATAGGGAACACCGATAAACTCATCTTT.

This chain joins TRDV1 and TRDJ1; the D is unclear. CDR3 length equals 17 residues. Deletions cut 0 bases from V and 0 bases from J, with 14 bases between. The germline V gene has CDR1 TSWWSYY and CDR2 QGS. CDR3: CALGELSTVWYTDKLIF. The CDR3 DNA sequence: TGTGCTCTTGGGGAACTGTCTACGGTCTGGTACACCGATAAACTCATCTTT.

This clone was found a few times. Other DNA sequences in the same sample also yield this CDR3. This rearrangement joins TRDV1 to TRDJ1; 10 bases line up with TRDD3. The CDR3 sequence is 16 residues long. CDR1 and CDR2 from the germline V gene are TSWWSYY and QGS. Trimming removed 5 bases from V and 2 bases from J; junction bases left unmatched: 8. The CDR3 DNA reads TGTGCTCTTGGGATCCGCGTACTGGGGGATACCGATAAACTCATCTTT. Its protein product is CALGIRVLGDTDKLIF.

The rearrangement uses TRDV1 and TRDJ1, with D tentatively TRDD2 (6 bases). The CDR3 length is 13 residues. Between the trimmed V and J ends, which lost 3 bases and 10 bases, there was a span of 15 bases. Germline V gene sequence: CDR1 TSWWSYY, CDR2 QGS. DNA for the CDR3: TGTGCTCTTGGGGAGGGCCTTCCGGGGTCACTCATCTTT. The encoded protein is CALGEGLPGSLIF.

This clone turned up a few times. The chain combines TRDV1 with TRDJ1; D call uncertain. Germline CDR1 TSWWSYY, CDR2 QGS. Trimming cost V 3 bases and J 8 bases, with 13 bases left between them. The CDR3 has 13 amino acids. Here the CDR3 DNA reads TGTGCTCTTGGGGACCGACTACCGGTCAAACTCATCTTT. Protein product: CALGDRLPVKLIF.

Points on this clone: Other DNA variants within this sample encode the same CDR3. The chain uses TRDV2 and TRDJ3, with 8 bases identical to TRDD3. Germline loops: CDR1 GEAIGNYY, CDR2 EKD. V dropped 1 base and J dropped 1; count of bases not matched to a gene: 5. This CDR3 has 18 residues. CDR3 nucleotide sequence: TGTGCCTGTGACACGGAGGGGATACTTTCCTGGGACACCCGACAGATGTTTTTC. Encoded protein: CACDTEGILSWDTRQMFF.

This clone was picked up a small number of times. The V and J genes are TRDV1 and TRDJ1, with 8 bases matching TRDD3. The CDR3 sequence is 20 residues long. The ends lost 2 bases at V and 0 bases at J; junction bases unmatched: 17. The V gene's germline CDR1 is TSWWSYY and CDR2 QGS. The CDR3 protein is CALGEWAEARGGSYTDKLIF. The CDR3 DNA reads as TGTGCTCTTGGGGAATGGGCAGAGGCTCGTGGGGGATCGTACACCGATAAACTCATCTTT.

The genes are TRDV2 and TRDJ1; 8 nucleotides match TRDD3. CDR1 and CDR2 (germline): GEAIGNYY, EKD. Trimming at V came to 3 bases and at J to 6 bases, leaving 17 bases not matched to a gene. The CDR3 length is 17 residues. The CDR3 loop reads CACDLLGGAASLYKLIF. The DNA of the CDR3 is TGTGCCTGTGACCTACTGGGGGGAGCCGCATCCTTATATAAACTCATCTTT.

This clone has more than one count but fewer than ten. The gene calls are TRDV1 and TRDJ1; 8 bases are shared with TRDD3. CDR1 TSWWSYY and CDR2 QGS come from the germline V gene. V lost 5 bases to trimming and J lost 2 bases; unmatched junction nucleotides: 22. The CDR3 runs 20 residues. CDR3: CALGKGLRTGGPWRTDKLIF. The CDR3, as DNA: TGTGCTCTTGGGAAAGGCCTACGGACTGGGGGCCCGTGGCGGACCGATAAACTCATCTTT.

For this clone: This may come from a read error, since a much larger clone is one base off. The rearrangement joins TRDV2 to TRDJ1; possibly TRDD3 for D (6 bases). Germline CDR1 is GEAIGNYY and CDR2 is EKD. Trimming took 0 bases from V and 6 from J, leaving 19 bases between them. This CDR3 has 16 amino acids. CDR3 sequence: CACDTGFVTRGYKLIF. CDR3 DNA: TGTGCCTGTGACACCGGTTTCGTTACTAGGGGATATAAACTCATCTTT.

V gene TRDV1 combines with J gene TRDJ1; 10 nucleotides match TRDD3. J lost 4 bases, V lost 4 bases, and 24 bases had no gene match. CDR1 is TSWWSYY, CDR2 QGS, per germline. The CDR3 covers 21 residues. CDR3 bases: TGTGCTCTTGGGGCCAACTCCCCGCCCTTCTCGGGGGATACGACTAACGATAAACTCATCTTT. It specifies CALGANSPPFSGDTTNDKLIF.

This clone was detected only a few times. The J gene is TRDJ1, the V gene TRDV1; no firm D call. The CDR3 is 17 amino acids. Trimming left V 6 bases short and J 0 bases short, with 20 bases between. CDR1 and CDR2 from the germline V gene are TSWWSYY and QGS. Here the CDR3 DNA reads TGTGCTCTTGGTCCTCGCACCGGGACCCTGTACACCGATAAACTCATCTTT. Translated: CALGPRTGTLYTDKLIF.